The source of this TCR beta chain is a study of T cells in Graves' hyperthyroidism and ophthalmopathy. Overall study results and limits: Using 13 V-J features, a model discriminated ophthalmopathy from stable hyperthyroidism. Most clonotypes that expanded in the thyroid above 0.001 also showed up in blood.

The CDR3 loop spans 11 amino acids. The germline V and J ends were trimmed by 11 bases and 1 base, with 7 bases remaining between them. The germline gives CDR1 SGHVS, CDR2 FNYEAQ. Of note for this clonotype: No antigen is known for it.

Approximately 9.3 ml of fresh peripheral blood supplied the PBMCs. Authors of the study amplified TCR beta CDR3 regions from RNA transcripts. The TCR CDR3 was amplified in a first-round RT-PCR using the HTBI primer set. MiXCR was run by TCRdb on the multiplex PCR reads, yielding one entry per CDR3 protein. The data show more than 500,000 distinct CDR3 sequences, 15% to 20% seen once. Sequencing used blood. This TCR derives from a woman aged 25 to 45 with Graves' ophthalmopathy. This sequence joins TRBV7-6 and TRBJ2-3; D ambiguous. The CDR3 sequence: CAFGGTDTQYF. DNA for the CDR3: TGTGCCTTTGGGGGCACAGATACGCAGTATTTT.